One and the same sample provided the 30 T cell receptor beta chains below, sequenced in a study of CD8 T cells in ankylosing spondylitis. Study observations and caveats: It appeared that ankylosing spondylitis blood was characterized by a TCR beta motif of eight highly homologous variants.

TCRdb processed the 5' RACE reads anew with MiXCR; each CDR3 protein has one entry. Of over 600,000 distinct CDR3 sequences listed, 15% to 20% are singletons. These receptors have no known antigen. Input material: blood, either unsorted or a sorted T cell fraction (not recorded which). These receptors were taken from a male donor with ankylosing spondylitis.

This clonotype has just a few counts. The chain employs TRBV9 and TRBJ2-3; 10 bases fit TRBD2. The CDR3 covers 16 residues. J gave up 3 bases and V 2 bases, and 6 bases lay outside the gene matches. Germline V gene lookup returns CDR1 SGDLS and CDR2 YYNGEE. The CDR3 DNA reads TGTGCCAGCAGCGTCGGACTAGCGGAAATGACAGATACGCAGTATTTT. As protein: CASSVGLAEMTDTQYF.

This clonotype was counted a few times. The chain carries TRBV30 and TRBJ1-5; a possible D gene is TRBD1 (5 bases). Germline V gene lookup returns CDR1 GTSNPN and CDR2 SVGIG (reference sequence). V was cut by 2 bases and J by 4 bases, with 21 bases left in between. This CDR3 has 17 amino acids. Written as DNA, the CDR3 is TGTGCCTGGAGTCGGTCCGGGGCTGTCCTGGGGAATCAGCCCCAGCATTTT. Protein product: CAWSRSGAVLGNQPQHF.

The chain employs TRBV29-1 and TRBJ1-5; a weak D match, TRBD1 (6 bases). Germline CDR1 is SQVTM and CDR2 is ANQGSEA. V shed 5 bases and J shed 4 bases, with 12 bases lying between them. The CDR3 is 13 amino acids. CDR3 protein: CSVLIGGNQPQHF. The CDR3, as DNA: TGCAGCGTTTTGATAGGGGGGAATCAGCCCCAGCATTTT.

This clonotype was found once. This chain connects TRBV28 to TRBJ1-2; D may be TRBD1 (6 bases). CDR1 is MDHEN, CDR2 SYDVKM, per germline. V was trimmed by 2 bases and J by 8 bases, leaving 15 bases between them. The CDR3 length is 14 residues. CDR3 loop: CASSLGGLDQGYTF. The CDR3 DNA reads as TGTGCCAGCAGTTTAGGGGGGCTCGATCAGGGCTACACCTTC.

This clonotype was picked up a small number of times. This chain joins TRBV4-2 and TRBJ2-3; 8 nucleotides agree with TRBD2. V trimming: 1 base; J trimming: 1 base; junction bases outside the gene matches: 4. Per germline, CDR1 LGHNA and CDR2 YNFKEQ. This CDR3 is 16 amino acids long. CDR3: CASSQVRSGGTDTQYF. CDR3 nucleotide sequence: TGTGCCAGCAGCCAAGTTCGTAGCGGGGGCACAGATACGCAGTATTTT.

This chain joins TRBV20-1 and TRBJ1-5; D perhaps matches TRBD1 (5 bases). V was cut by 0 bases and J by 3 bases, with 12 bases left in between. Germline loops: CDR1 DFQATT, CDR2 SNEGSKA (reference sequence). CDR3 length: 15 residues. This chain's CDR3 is CSARDPIGVNQPQHF. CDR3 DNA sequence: TGCAGTGCTAGAGATCCTATAGGGGTCAATCAGCCCCAGCATTTT.

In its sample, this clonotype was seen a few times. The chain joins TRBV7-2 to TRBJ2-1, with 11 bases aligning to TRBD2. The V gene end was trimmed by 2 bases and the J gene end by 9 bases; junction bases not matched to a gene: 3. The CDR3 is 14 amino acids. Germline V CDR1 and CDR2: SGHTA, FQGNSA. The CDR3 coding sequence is TGTGCCAGCAGCTTACTAGCGGGGGGAACTGAGCAGTTCTTC. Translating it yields CASSLLAGGTEQFF. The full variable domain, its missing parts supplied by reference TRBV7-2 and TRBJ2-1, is GAGVSQSPSNKVTEKGKDVELRCDPISGHTALYWYRQSLGQGLEFLIYFQGNSAPDKSGLPSDRFSAERTGGSVSTLTIQRTQQEDSAVYLCASSLLAGGTEQFFGPGTRLTVL.

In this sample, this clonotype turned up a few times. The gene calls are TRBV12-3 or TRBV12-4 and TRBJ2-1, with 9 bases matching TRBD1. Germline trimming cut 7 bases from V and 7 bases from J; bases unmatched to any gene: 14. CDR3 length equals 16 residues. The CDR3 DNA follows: TGTGCCAGCATCCAGTGGGACAGGGTTGATGATAATGAGCAGTTCTTC. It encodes CASIQWDRVDDNEQFF.

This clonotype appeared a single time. The CDR3 DNA reads as TGCGCCAGCAGCCAAGATCGGGTCGGGAGGGGCTCCTACGAGCAGTACTTC. Protein sequence: CASSQDRVGRGSYEQYF. The chain has TRBV4-3 and TRBJ2-7; TRBD2 agrees at 8 bases. This CDR3 has 17 amino acids. Germline CDR1 reads LGHNA; CDR2 reads YSLEER. The ends lost 0 bases at V and 0 bases at J; junction bases unmatched: 7.

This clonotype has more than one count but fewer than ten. In nucleotides, the CDR3 is TGTGCCAGCAGCCCCCGGACAGGGGCGGAGACCCAGTACTTC. This translates into CASSPRTGAETQYF. This chain links TRBV9 with TRBJ2-5; 9 nucleotides line up with TRBD1. The CDR3 extends over 14 amino acids. V gave up 4 bases and J gave up 5 bases; unmatched junction bases: 6. Germline V gene data show CDR1 as SGDLS and CDR2 as YYNGEE. The variable domain in full, completed from reference TRBV9 and TRBJ2-5, reads DSGVTQTPKHLITATGQRVTLRCSPRSGDLSVYWYQQSLDQGLQFLIQYYNGEERAKGNILERFSAQQFPDLHSELNLSSLELGDSALYFCASSPRTGAETQYFGPGTRLLVL.

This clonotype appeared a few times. Here the CDR3 reads CASSSIKNEQYF. CDR3 coding DNA: TGTGCCAGCAGCTCCATAAAAAACGAGCAGTACTTC. This chain joins TRBV7-9 and TRBJ2-7; D is unclear. Trimming pared 4 bases from V and 5 bases from J, leaving 9 bases between. Germline CDR1 SEHNR, CDR2 FQNEAQ (reference sequence). The CDR3 is made up of 12 amino acids.

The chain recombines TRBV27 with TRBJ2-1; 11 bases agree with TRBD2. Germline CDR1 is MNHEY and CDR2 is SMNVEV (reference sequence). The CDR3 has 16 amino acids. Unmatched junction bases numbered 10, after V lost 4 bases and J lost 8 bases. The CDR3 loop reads CASSSLAGGPLDEQFF. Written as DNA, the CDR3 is TGTGCCAGCAGTTCCTTAGCGGGAGGGCCTTTGGATGAGCAGTTCTTC.

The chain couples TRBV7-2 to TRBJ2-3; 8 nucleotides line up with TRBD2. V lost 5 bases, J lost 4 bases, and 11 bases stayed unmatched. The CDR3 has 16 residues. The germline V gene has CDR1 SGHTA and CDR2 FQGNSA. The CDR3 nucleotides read TGTGCCAGCAGCCCGAGGGGAGCGGGAGTGGCAGATACGCAGTATTTT. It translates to CASSPRGAGVADTQYF. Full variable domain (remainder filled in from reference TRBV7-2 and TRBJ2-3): GAGVSQSPSNKVTEKGKDVELRCDPISGHTALYWYRQSLGQGLEFLIYFQGNSAPDKSGLPSDRFSAERTGGSVSTLTIQRTQQEDSAVYLCASSPRGAGVADTQYFGPGTRLTVL.

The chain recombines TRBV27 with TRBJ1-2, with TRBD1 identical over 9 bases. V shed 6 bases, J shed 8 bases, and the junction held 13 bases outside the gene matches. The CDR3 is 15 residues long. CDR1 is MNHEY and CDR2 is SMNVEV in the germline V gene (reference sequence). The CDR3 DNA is TGTGCCAGCAGAAGGGACAGGGCAGCCCGGGGCGGCTACACCTTC. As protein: CASRRDRAARGGYTF.

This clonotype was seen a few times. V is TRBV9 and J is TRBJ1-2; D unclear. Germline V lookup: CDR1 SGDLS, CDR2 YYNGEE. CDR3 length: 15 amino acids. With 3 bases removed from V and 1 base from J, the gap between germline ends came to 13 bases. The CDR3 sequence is CASSALPDSNYGYTF. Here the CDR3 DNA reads TGTGCCAGCAGCGCCCTCCCGGATAGTAACTATGGCTACACCTTC.

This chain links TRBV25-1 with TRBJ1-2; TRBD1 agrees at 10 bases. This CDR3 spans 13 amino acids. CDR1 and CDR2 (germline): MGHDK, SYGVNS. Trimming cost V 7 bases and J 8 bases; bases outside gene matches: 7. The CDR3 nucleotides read TGTGCCAGCACACCCGGGACAGGGGTAGGCTACACCTTC. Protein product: CASTPGTGVGYTF.

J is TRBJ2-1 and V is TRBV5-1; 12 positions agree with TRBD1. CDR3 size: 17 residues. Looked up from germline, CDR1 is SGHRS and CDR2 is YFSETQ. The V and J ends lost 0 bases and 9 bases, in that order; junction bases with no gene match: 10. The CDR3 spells CASSLAGTGGNVGEQFF. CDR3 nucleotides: TGCGCCAGCAGCTTGGCCGGGACAGGGGGCAATGTTGGTGAGCAGTTCTTC.

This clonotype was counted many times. Written as DNA, the CDR3 is TGCGCCAGCAGCCAAGGGGGGACTAGCTTGTTGGAGACCCAGTACTTC. Translating it yields CASSQGGTSLLETQYF. The chain recombines TRBV4-1 with TRBJ2-5, with TRBD2 matching over 9 bases. V trimming: 1 base; J trimming: 5 bases; junction bases outside the gene matches: 8. Germline lookup yields CDR1 MGHRA and CDR2 YSYEKL. The CDR3 length is 16 residues.

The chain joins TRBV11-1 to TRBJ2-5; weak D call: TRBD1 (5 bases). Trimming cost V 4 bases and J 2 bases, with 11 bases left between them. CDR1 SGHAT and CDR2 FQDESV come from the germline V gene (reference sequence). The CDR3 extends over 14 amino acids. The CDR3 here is CASSSLDRQETQYF. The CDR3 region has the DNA TGTGCCAGCAGCTCCCTCGACAGACAAGAGACCCAGTACTTC.

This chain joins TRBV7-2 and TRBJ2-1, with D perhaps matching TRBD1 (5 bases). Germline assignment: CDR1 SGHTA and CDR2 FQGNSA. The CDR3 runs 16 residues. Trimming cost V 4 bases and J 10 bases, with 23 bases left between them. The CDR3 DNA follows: TGTGCCAGCAGCTCAGGGTGGGGCACCACCCCCAGGGAGCAGTTCTTC. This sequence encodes CASSSGWGTTPREQFF.

The CDR3, as DNA: TGTGCCAGCAGCGTCCGGGACATCACAGATACGCAGTATTTT. Amino acids: CASSVRDITDTQYF. This chain joins TRBV6-2 or TRBV6-3 and TRBJ2-3; TRBD1 is a possible D gene (6 bases). This CDR3 contains 14 residues. The germline V gene encodes CDR1 MNHEY and CDR2 SVGEGT. Deletions cut 6 bases from V and 2 bases from J, with 12 bases between.

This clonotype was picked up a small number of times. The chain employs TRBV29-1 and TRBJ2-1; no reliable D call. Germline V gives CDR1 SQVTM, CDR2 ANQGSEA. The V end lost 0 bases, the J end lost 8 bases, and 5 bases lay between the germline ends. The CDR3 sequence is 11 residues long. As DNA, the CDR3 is TGCAGCGTTGAAGATTATGATGAGCAGTTCTTC. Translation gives CSVEDYDEQFF.

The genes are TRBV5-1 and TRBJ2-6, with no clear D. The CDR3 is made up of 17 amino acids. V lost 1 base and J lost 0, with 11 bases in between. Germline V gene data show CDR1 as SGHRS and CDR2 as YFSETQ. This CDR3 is CASSLWPTDSGANVLTF. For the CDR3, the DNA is TGCGCCAGCAGCTTGTGGCCGACCGACTCTGGGGCCAACGTCCTGACTTTC.

The DNA of the CDR3 is TGCGCCAGCACCTCGGGACAGAACACAGATACGCAGTATTTT. The encoded protein is CASTSGQNTDTQYF. The chain has TRBV5-1 and TRBJ2-3; 7 positions agree with TRBD1. CDR3 size: 14 residues. The germline V gene has CDR1 SGHRS and CDR2 YFSETQ. V lost 6 bases to trimming and J lost 2 bases; unmatched junction nucleotides: 6. Full variable domain (missing parts from reference TRBV5-1 and TRBJ2-3): KAGVTQTPRYLIKTRGQQVTLSCSPISGHRSVSWYQQTPGQGLQFLFEYFSETQRNKGNFPGRFSGRQFSNSRSEMNVSTLELGDSALYLCASTSGQNTDTQYFGPGTRLTVL.

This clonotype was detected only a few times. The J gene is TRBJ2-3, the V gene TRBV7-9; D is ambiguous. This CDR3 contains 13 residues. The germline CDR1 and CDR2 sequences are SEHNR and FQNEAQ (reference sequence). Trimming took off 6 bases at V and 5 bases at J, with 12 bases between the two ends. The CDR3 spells CASRGPWEDTQYF. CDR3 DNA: TGTGCCAGCAGGGGTCCCTGGGAAGATACGCAGTATTTT.

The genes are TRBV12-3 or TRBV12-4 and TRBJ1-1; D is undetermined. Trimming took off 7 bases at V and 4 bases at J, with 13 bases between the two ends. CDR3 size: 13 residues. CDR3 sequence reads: CASNFGVGTEAFF. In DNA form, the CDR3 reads TGTGCCAGCAATTTTGGGGTGGGCACTGAAGCTTTCTTT.

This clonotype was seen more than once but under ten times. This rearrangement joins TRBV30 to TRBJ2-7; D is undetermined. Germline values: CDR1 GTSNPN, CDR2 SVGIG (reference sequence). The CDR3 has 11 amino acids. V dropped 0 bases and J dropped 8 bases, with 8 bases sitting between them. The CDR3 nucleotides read TGTGCCTGGAGTGTTGGGGTACAGCAGTACTTC. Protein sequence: CAWSVGVQQYF.

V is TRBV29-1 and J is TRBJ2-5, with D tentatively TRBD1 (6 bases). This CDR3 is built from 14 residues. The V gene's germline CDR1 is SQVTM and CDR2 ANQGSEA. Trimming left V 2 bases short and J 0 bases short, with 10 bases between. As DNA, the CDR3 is TGCAGCGTTGAAAGGGACACCAACCAAGAGACCCAGTACTTC. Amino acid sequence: CSVERDTNQETQYF.

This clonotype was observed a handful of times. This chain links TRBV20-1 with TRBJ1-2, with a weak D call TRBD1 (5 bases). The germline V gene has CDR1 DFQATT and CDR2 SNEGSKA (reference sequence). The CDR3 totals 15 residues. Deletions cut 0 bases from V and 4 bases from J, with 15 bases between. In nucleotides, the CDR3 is TGCAGTGCTAGAGAGTTTGGGGCAGGCACCTATGGCTACACCTTC. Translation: CSAREFGAGTYGYTF.

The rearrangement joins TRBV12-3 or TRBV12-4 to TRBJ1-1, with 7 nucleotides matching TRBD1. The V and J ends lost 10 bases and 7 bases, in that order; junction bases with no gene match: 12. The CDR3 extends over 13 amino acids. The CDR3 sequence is CATSYTGADEAFF. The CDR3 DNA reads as TGTGCCACATCTTACACAGGGGCTGATGAAGCTTTCTTT.